The clone carrying this T cell receptor beta chain appeared many times. Its antigen is still unknown. Primers used in a second PCR of about 7 to 12 cycles were a sample-barcoded 5' primer and a J-beta primer mix. From the 5' RACE reads, TCRdb called clonotypes with MiXCR, one entry per CDR3 protein. The data hold hundreds of thousands of distinct CDR3 sequences, with 22% observed a single time. This sample is part of a study of blood T cells in healthy people across ages. This CDR3 spans 13 amino acids. V lost 1 base and J 4 bases, leaving 5 bases between the germline ends. The V gene's germline CDR1 is LGHDT and CDR2 YNNKEL (reference sequence). Study-wide points: Any conclusive comparison of naive versus antigen-experienced cells was prevented by using unsorted PBMCs.

Every donor provided approximately 9.2 milliliters of peripheral blood. The V gene is TRBV3-1, the J gene TRBJ2-4; D is ambiguous. The source of this sequence is a man in his 70s in good health. Specimen: blood. The CDR3 is CASSQALKNIQYF. Written as DNA, the CDR3 is TGTGCCAGCAGCCAAGCTCTGAAAAACATTCAGTACTTC.